This T cell receptor beta chain was recorded in a study of T cell repertoires in aging, cancer and after chemotherapy. Across the whole study: Patients with glioblastoma brain tumors were sampled before and after temozolomide-based therapy.

This clonotype is judged medium-sized. Its antigen remains unknown. Multiplex touch-down PCR with TRB-A/B primers amplified rearranged V-D-J TRB sequences. TCRdb re-analysed the multiplex PCR reads in MiXCR, keeping a single row per CDR3 protein. The table has over 1,500 distinct CDR3 sequences, less than 25% seen once. This CDR3 contains 12 residues. The ends were cut back, 8 bases at V and 0 bases at J, with 7 bases in the middle. Germline V lookup: CDR1 ENHRY, CDR2 SYGVKD. General study findings and limits: Age-matched healthy donors had significantly more diverse, less clonal blood TCR repertoires than untreated cancer patients. In each cancer cohort, median generation probability increased across chemotherapy, suggesting thymic output rebounded.

Peripheral blood genomic DNA, not sorted cells or RNA, was the template. The material sequenced was blood. This TCR came from a human donor with a solid tumor. V is TRBV10-3 and J is TRBJ1-2; D remains ambiguous. The DNA for the CDR3 is TGTGCCATCTCGGGAGCTAACTATGGCTACACCTTC. Translated, it gives CAISGANYGYTF.